The rows below give T cell receptor beta chains drawn from one sample of a study of cytomegalovirus exposure and HLA in healthy donors. TCRdb's copy holds only in-frame clones and misses some; the assay was immunoSEQ multiplex PCR. The repertoire includes 150,000 to 200,000 clones, almost 80% of them detected once, and over 12% sits in the top ten. The sample taken for sequencing was PBMCs. The receptors shown here come from a man aged 50 to 59 in good health and CMV-seropositive. Each CDR3 is given with its conserved first and last residue. Each record gives: V gene, J gene, D gene, clone size, CDR3 DNA, CDR3 protein. The D gene is left open where the match is weak. Not every row has a clone size; where given, it reads once, few, many or a size class.

v_gene: TRBV4-3
j_gene: TRBJ2-7
d_gene: NA
abundance: once
CDR3nt: TGCGCCAGCAGCCCCGGAGCAGCTAGCTACGAGCAGTACTTC
CDR3aa: CASSPGAASYEQYF

v_gene: TRBV18
j_gene: TRBJ1-1
d_gene: TRBD1
abundance: NA
CDR3nt: TGTGCCAGCTCGACGGGACAGCTGAACACTGAAGCTTTCTTT
CDR3aa: CASSTGQLNTEAFF

v_gene: TRBV7-2
j_gene: TRBJ2-7
d_gene: TRBD1
abundance: NA
CDR3nt: TGTGCCAGCAGCTCTAGGACAGGGGCTCAGTACTTC
CDR3aa: CASSSRTGAQYF

v_gene: TRBV11-2
j_gene: TRBJ1-2
d_gene: TRBD1
abundance: NA
CDR3nt: TGTGCCAGCAGCTACAGGAGGGGGCGCAGATTTTATGGCTACACCTTC
CDR3aa: CASSYRRGRRFYGYTF

v_gene: TRBV7-9
j_gene: TRBJ2-5
d_gene: NA
abundance: NA
CDR3nt: TGTGCCAGCAGCTTAGCGATCACTACACAACTTGGGACCCAGTACTTC
CDR3aa: CASSLAITTQLGTQYF

v_gene: TRBV5-6
j_gene: TRBJ2-3
d_gene: TRBD1
abundance: NA
CDR3nt: TGTGCCAGCAGCCCACTCGGGACAGGGGATAGGGATACGCAGTATTTT
CDR3aa: CASSPLGTGDRDTQYF

v_gene: TRBV27
j_gene: TRBJ2-3
d_gene: TRBD1
abundance: NA
CDR3nt: TGTGCCAGCAGTTTAGGGCAGGGGGCGGTAGCAGATACGCAGTATTTT
CDR3aa: CASSLGQGAVADTQYF

v_gene: TRBV27
j_gene: TRBJ1-5
d_gene: TRBD1
abundance: NA
CDR3nt: TGTGCCAGCAGTGTACAGGGGGGGAGCAATCAGCCCCAGCATTTT
CDR3aa: CASSVQGGSNQPQHF

v_gene: TRBV19
j_gene: TRBJ2-1
d_gene: TRBD1
abundance: NA
CDR3nt: TGTGCCAGTAGTTCACGATTTAAGGACAGGGGGAATGAGCAGTTCTTC
CDR3aa: CASSSRFKDRGNEQFF

v_gene: TRBV28
j_gene: TRBJ1-2
d_gene: TRBD1
abundance: NA
CDR3nt: TGTGCCAGCAGTGCCACCGGGACAGGGTATATGAGCTATGGCTACACCTTC
CDR3aa: CASSATGTGYMSYGYTF

v_gene: TRBV4-3
j_gene: TRBJ2-1
d_gene: NA
abundance: NA
CDR3nt: TGCGCCAGCAGCCGAAACTACCGGGGGTACTCCTACAATGAGCAGTTCTTC
CDR3aa: CASSRNYRGYSYNEQFF

v_gene: TRBV9
j_gene: TRBJ1-4
d_gene: TRBD1
abundance: NA
CDR3nt: TGTGCCAGCAGCGTACAGGGGGAAGAAAAACTGTTTTTT
CDR3aa: CASSVQGEEKLFF

v_gene: TRBV5-1
j_gene: TRBJ2-1
d_gene: NA
abundance: many
CDR3nt: TGCGCCAGCAGCTTGGATGGGCAGCAATCCTACAATGAGCAGTTCTTC
CDR3aa: CASSLDGQQSYNEQFF

v_gene: TRBV6-5
j_gene: TRBJ2-1
d_gene: NA
abundance: NA
CDR3nt: TGTGCCAGCAGTTACAGAACAGGAGCTAGCTACAATGAGCAGTTCTTC
CDR3aa: CASSYRTGASYNEQFF

v_gene: TRBV7-8
j_gene: TRBJ1-5
d_gene: TRBD1
abundance: NA
CDR3nt: TGTGCCAGCAGCTCAGGGACAGGGTCTCTGGGGCCCCAGCATTTT
CDR3aa: CASSSGTGSLGPQHF

v_gene: TRBV7-9
j_gene: TRBJ2-7
d_gene: NA
abundance: NA
CDR3nt: TGTGCCAGCAGTAAGAACTTCGTCTATCCCTACGAGCAGTACTTC
CDR3aa: CASSKNFVYPYEQYF

v_gene: TRBV11-2
j_gene: TRBJ2-3
d_gene: TRBD2
abundance: once
CDR3nt: TGTGCCAGCAGCTTAGCCTCTAGCGGGGCGCAGTATTTT
CDR3aa: CASSLASSGAQYF

v_gene: TRBV18
j_gene: TRBJ2-3
d_gene: NA
abundance: NA
CDR3nt: TGTGCCAGCTCACCATTTCGGCTCAGGGGAAACACTAGCACAGATACGCAGTATTTT
CDR3aa: CASSPFRLRGNTSTDTQYF